This TCR beta chain appears in the sequencing data of a study of blood T cell repertoires in COVID-19. Participants were aged roughly 18 to 100 years from around 26 US areas. Donors were grouped by their self-reported clinical history. Libraries were prepared by immunoSEQ multiplex PCR; TCRdb keeps only in-frame clonotypes and omits some of them. This table holds over 130,000 clones, approximately 85% found once. CDR1 and CDR2 from the germline V gene are MNHNY and SVGAGI (reference sequence). The V end lost 0 bases, the J end lost 4 bases, and 12 bases lay between the germline ends. The CDR3 contains 15 residues.

The receptor comes from a woman in her forties or fifties with acute COVID-19. This chain links TRBV6-6 with TRBJ1-1; D perhaps matches TRBD1 (5 bases). The sample consisted of PBMCs or T cells enriched from blood (not recorded which). In DNA, the CDR3 is TGTGCCAGCAGTTACTCGAAGGTGGGGGGCACTGAAGCTTTCTTT. Encoded protein: CASSYSKVGGTEAFF.